These T cell receptor beta chains were read from a single sample in a study of blood T cells in healthy people across ages. TCRdb processed the 5' RACE reads anew with MiXCR; each CDR3 protein has one entry. The data contain around 1.7 million distinct CDR3 sequences, 28% of them singletons. Source material: blood. The receptors were sampled from a woman between 25 and 40 years old in good health. The CDR3 runs from the conserved cysteine through the conserved F or W. D genes are given only for firm matches. Clone size is not always given. Where it is, it says once, few, many or a class for expanded clones.

length	J	D	size	V	DNA	CDR3
13	TRBJ1-1	NA	few	TRBV29-1	TGCAGCGCCCAGGGACCCGGGAGGACTGAAGCTTTCTTT	CSAQGPGRTEAFF
15	TRBJ2-7	TRBD2	NA	TRBV6-5	TGTGCCAGCAGTTACCGGGAGGGGTCCCCCTACGAGCAGTACTTC	CASSYREGSPYEQYF
16	TRBJ2-3	NA	many	TRBV7-3	TGTGCCAGCAGTCCCTCAGGAGGGGCGGGCACAGATACGCAGTATTTT	CASSPSGGAGTDTQYF
14	TRBJ1-1	NA	few	TRBV15	TGTGCCACCAGCAGAGGGGTGATGAACACTGAAGCTTTCTTT	CATSRGVMNTEAFF
14	TRBJ2-7	TRBD1	many	TRBV28	TGTGCCAGCAGTCGGGACAGGGTGGCCTACGAGCAGTACTTC	CASSRDRVAYEQYF
14	TRBJ2-1	TRBD2	few	TRBV20-1	TGCAGTGCTACTCCCGGGACTAGCGGGGGCGAGCAGTTCTTC	CSATPGTSGGEQFF
15	TRBJ2-1	NA	NA	TRBV7-3	TGTGCCAGCAGCTTAACTAGGACAGTATACAATGAGCAGTTCTTC	CASSLTRTVYNEQFF
15	TRBJ2-5	TRBD2	many	TRBV28	TGTGCCAGCAGGGGACTAGCGGGGTACCAAGAGACCCAGTACTTC	CASRGLAGYQETQYF
16	TRBJ2-5	TRBD2	many	TRBV2	TGTGCCAGCAGTCAGGAGAAGCGGGGGACACAAGAGACCCAGTACTTC	CASSQEKRGTQETQYF
16	TRBJ2-4	TRBD1	NA	TRBV28	TGTGCCAGCGGCGACAGGGCTCCCCTAGCCAAAAACATTCAGTACTTC	CASGDRAPLAKNIQYF
14	TRBJ2-3	NA	NA	TRBV7-2	TGTGCCAGCAGCCAGAAGGTTAGCACAGATACGCAGTATTTT	CASSQKVSTDTQYF
16	TRBJ2-5	TRBD2	NA	TRBV9	TGTGCCAGCAGCTTAAGGGGACCTTCGCGGGGGGAGACCCAGTACTTC	CASSLRGPSRGETQYF
12	TRBJ1-6	NA	NA	TRBV7-3	TGTGCCAGCGGACACGTTAATTCACCCCTCCACTTT	CASGHVNSPLHF
15	TRBJ2-3	TRBD2	NA	TRBV20-1	TGCAGTGCTAGAGGAGGTCGGCGGGGGGGAGATACGCAGTATTTT	CSARGGRRGGDTQYF
11	TRBJ2-7	NA	NA	TRBV10-2	TGCGCCAGCAGTCCCTGGTACGAGCAGTACTTC	CASSPWYEQYF
12	TRBJ2-3	NA	NA	TRBV5-1	TGCGCCAGCAGCTGGGGCGGAGATACGCAGTATTTT	CASSWGGDTQYF
18	TRBJ2-3	TRBD2	few	TRBV2	TGTGCCAGCACTCAGGCCCCCACATCTAGCGGTAGCACAGATACGCAGTATTTT	CASTQAPTSSGSTDTQYF
16	TRBJ2-5	TRBD2	few	TRBV9	TGTGCCAGCAGCGTAGAACTAGCGGGAGGATCAGGGACCCAGTACTTC	CASSVELAGGSGTQYF
12	TRBJ2-3	NA	few	TRBV30	TGTGCCTGGAGTGGAGGCGCAGATACGCAGTATTTT	CAWSGGADTQYF
14	TRBJ2-5	NA	NA	TRBV29-1	TGCAGCGCCGCTGGACCAGTCCCAGGGGAGACCCAGTACTTC	CSAAGPVPGETQYF
14	TRBJ1-6	NA	few	TRBV6-5	TGTGCCAGCAGTAGGGCAGAGAATAATTCACCCCTCCACTTT	CASSRAENNSPLHF
14	TRBJ1-1	NA	NA	TRBV3-1	TGTGCCAGCAGCCAAACCATAAAGGGCGCGGCAGCTTTCTTT	CASSQTIKGAAAFF
12	TRBJ2-7	NA	NA	TRBV12-3/TRBV12-4	TGTGCCAGCAGAAAGGGCCTGGGCGAGCAGTACTTC	CASRKGLGEQYF
11	TRBJ1-4	NA	NA	TRBV29-1	TGCAGCGTTGATACAGGCCCAACACTGTTTTTT	CSVDTGPTLFF
18	TRBJ2-3	TRBD2	NA	TRBV7-2	TGTGCCAGCAGCTTCGCCGGGACTAGCGGGAGGGCCAAAAATACGCAGTATTTT	CASSFAGTSGRAKNTQYF
14	TRBJ2-5	NA	NA	TRBV5-1	TGCGCCAGCAGCCCCGGATTTAGCAGCGAGACCCAGTACTTC	CASSPGFSSETQYF
13	TRBJ2-7	NA	NA	TRBV7-3	TGTGCCAGCAGCCCCCGTCCTGGCTACGAGCAGTACTTC	CASSPRPGYEQYF
14	TRBJ2-3	NA	NA	TRBV5-1	TGCGCCAGCAGCGGAACGCCCGGTGTGGATACGCAGTATTTT	CASSGTPGVDTQYF
15	TRBJ2-7	NA	many	TRBV6-1	TGTGCCAGCACTTTTGGGGGGAGTGGGTCCTACGAGCAGTACTTC	CASTFGGSGSYEQYF
14	TRBJ1-1	NA	many	TRBV7-9	TGTGCCAGCAGTTTAGGGCAGCCGAACACTGAAGCTTTCTTT	CASSLGQPNTEAFF
14	TRBJ2-5	NA	NA	TRBV2	TGTGCCAGCGGCGCTTCAGGGGTTGTAGAGACCCAGTACTTC	CASGASGVVETQYF
15	TRBJ2-7	NA	NA	TRBV5-1	TGCGCCAGCGGCCGACGGCCAGGGGCGACCTACGAGCAGTACTTC	CASGRRPGATYEQYF
15	TRBJ1-5	TRBD1	NA	TRBV12-3/TRBV12-4	TGTGCCAGCAGTGAAGGGACAGGGGCTAATCAGCCCCAGCATTTT	CASSEGTGANQPQHF
16	TRBJ2-1	TRBD1	NA	TRBV7-2	TGTGCCAGCAGCTTAGCAGGGACAGGGTTCTACAATGAGCAGTTCTTC	CASSLAGTGFYNEQFF
13	TRBJ2-5	NA	NA	TRBV18	TGTGCCAGCTCGCCGCATCCCAAAGAGACCCAGTACTTC	CASSPHPKETQYF
16	TRBJ2-1	TRBD2	NA	TRBV12-5	TGTGCTAGTGGTTTGGGGGCTGGTAGCGGGACCAATGAGCAGTTCTTC	CASGLGAGSGTNEQFF
16	TRBJ2-7	NA	NA	TRBV4-1	TGCGCCAGCAGCCATTATCTTTCCGGGACCCCCTACGAGCAGTACTTC	CASSHYLSGTPYEQYF
15	TRBJ2-7	TRBD1	few	TRBV5-1	TGCGCCAGCAGCCTACAGACAGGGGGCGGGAGCGAGCAGTACTTC	CASSLQTGGGSEQYF
15	TRBJ2-1	NA	NA	TRBV3-1	TGTGCCAGCAGCCAAGATCGGTTAGGCTACAATGGGCAGTTCTTC	CASSQDRLGYNGQFF
17	TRBJ2-1	TRBD2	NA	TRBV6-2/TRBV6-3	TGTGCCAGCAGTTCCTCTGGGACTAGCGGGAGGGGCAATGAGCAGTTCTTC	CASSSSGTSGRGNEQFF